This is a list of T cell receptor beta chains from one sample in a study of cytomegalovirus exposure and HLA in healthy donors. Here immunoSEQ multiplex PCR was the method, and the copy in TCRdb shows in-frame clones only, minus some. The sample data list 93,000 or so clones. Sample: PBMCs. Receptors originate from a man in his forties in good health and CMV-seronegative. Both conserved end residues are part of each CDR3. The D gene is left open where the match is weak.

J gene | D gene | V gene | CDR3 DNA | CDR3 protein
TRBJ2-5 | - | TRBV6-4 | TGTGCCAGCAGTGAAAATCCAGGCGGGGAGACCCAGTACTTC | CASSENPGGETQYF
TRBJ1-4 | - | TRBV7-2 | TGTGCCAGCAGTTACAGGTTTCAAGCTAATGAAAAACTGTTTTTT | CASSYRFQANEKLFF
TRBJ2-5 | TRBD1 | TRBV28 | TGTGCCAGCAGTTTCCTAACAGCAGGGGGCCAAGAGACCCAGTACTTC | CASSFLTAGGQETQYF
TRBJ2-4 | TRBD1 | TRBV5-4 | TGTGCCAGCAGCTACGGGACAGACCAAAACATTCAGTACTTC | CASSYGTDQNIQYF
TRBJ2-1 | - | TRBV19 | TGTGCCAGTAGTATATGGGCAGGGGCGGTAGATGAGCAGTTCTTC | CASSIWAGAVDEQFF
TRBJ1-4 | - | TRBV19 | TGTGCCAGTAGTATAACAGGCTCGGGTAATGAAAAACTGTTTTTT | CASSITGSGNEKLFF
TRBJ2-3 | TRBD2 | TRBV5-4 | TGTGCCAGCAGCTCACTAGCGGGAGGGCCCCCAGATACGCAGTATTTT | CASSSLAGGPPDTQYF
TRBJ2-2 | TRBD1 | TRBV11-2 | TGTGCCAGCAGCTTACTAGGGACAGGGGCTAGCGGGGAGCTGTTTTTT | CASSLLGTGASGELFF
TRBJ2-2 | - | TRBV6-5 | TGTGCCAGCAGTTACTCCCGGTCAGGGGAGCTGTTTTTT | CASSYSRSGELFF
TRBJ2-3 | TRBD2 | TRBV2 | TGTGCCAGCAGTCTGGCTAGCGGGAGTGATACGCAGTATTTT | CASSLASGSDTQYF
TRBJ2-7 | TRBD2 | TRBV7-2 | TGTGCCAGCAGCTTACTTGGGACTAGCGGGAGGCACGAGCAGTACTTC | CASSLLGTSGRHEQYF
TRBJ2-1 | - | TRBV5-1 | TGCGCCAGCAGCCGAACAGGTCCCTACAATAGTGAGCAGTTCTTC | CASSRTGPYNSEQFF
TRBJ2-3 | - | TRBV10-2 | TGCGCCAGCAGTGAACAGGGCGGCACAGATACGCAGTATTTT | CASSEQGGTDTQYF
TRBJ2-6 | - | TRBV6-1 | TGTGCCAGCAGTGAAATGAGAGCTGCCTCTGGGGCCAACGTCCTGACTTTC | CASSEMRAASGANVLTF
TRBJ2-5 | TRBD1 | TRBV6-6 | TGTGCCAGCAGTTACTCTTTGGACAGGGGCCATGGGACCCAGTACTTC | CASSYSLDRGHGTQYF
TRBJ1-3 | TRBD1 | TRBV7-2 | TGTGCCAGCAGCTCGACAGGGGTCGGAAACACCATATATTTT | CASSSTGVGNTIYF
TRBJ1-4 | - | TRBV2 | TGTGCCAGCAGTGACGTGAGGAGCCAATTTCTAACAACTAATGAAAAACTGTTTTTT | CASSDVRSQFLTTNEKLFF
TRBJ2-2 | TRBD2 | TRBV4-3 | TGCGCCAGCAGCCAAGATCCCGCGGGGGGGACTATCGGGGAGCTGTTTTTT | CASSQDPAGGTIGELFF
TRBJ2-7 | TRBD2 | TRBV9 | TGTGCCAGCAGCGCAGCTGGCGGGAGCGAGGTGTGGGAGCAGTACTTC | CASSAAGGSEVWEQYF
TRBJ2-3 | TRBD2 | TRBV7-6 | TGTGCCAGCAGCCCGCGACTAGCGGGGGACCTCACAGATACGCAGTATTTT | CASSPRLAGDLTDTQYF
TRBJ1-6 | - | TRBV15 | TGTGCCACCAGCAGAGCGGATGGCAGGGGCTCTTCACCCCTCCACTTT | CATSRADGRGSSPLHF
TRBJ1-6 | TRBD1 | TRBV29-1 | TGCAGCGTTGGGGACAGGGAAGATTCACCCCTCCACTTT | CSVGDREDSPLHF
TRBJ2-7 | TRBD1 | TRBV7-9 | TGTGCCAGCAGGGGGACAGGGCCCTACGAGCAGTACTTC | CASRGTGPYEQYF
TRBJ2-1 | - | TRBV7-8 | TGTGCCAGCAGCTTAACCGACAGGTCCGAGGAGCAGTTCTTC | CASSLTDRSEEQFF
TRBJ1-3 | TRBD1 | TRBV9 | TGTGCCAGCAGCACGCCGGGACAGGGGGCAATGGTTGGAAACACCATATATTTT | CASSTPGQGAMVGNTIYF
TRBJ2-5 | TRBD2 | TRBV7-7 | TGTGCCAGCAGCCCGGGACTATGGGAGACCCAGTACTTC | CASSPGLWETQYF
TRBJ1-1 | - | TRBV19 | TGTGCCAGTAGTCTACACAGGGAGACTGAAGCTTTCTTT | CASSLHRETEAFF
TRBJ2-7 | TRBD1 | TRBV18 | TGTGCCAGCTCACCACCGGGACAGCACACCTACGAGCAGTACTTC | CASSPPGQHTYEQYF
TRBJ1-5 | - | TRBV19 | TGTGCCAGTAGTATCGGCAGACTCTCCTATAGCAATCAGCCCCAGCATTTT | CASSIGRLSYSNQPQHF
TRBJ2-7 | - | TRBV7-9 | TGTGCCAGCAGCCAGATTCCGGGACATAACTCCTACGAGCAGTACTTC | CASSQIPGHNSYEQYF
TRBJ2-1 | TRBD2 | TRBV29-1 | TGCAGCGTCCCGCGGGGGGGGACTGGCTACAATGAGCAGTTCTTC | CSVPRGGTGYNEQFF
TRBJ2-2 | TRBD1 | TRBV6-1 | TGTGCCAGCAGTGACCGGGACAGGCTCACCGGGGAGCTGTTTTTT | CASSDRDRLTGELFF
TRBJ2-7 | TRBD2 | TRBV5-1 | TGCGCCAGCAGCTTGGCACTAGCGGGGCCACAACCTTACGAGCAGTACTTC | CASSLALAGPQPYEQYF
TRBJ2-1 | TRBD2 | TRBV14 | TGTGCCAGCAGCCCTTGGGCCGGGACTAGCGGGAGCTCCTACAATGAGCAGTTCTTC | CASSPWAGTSGSSYNEQFF
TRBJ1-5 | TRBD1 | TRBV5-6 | TGTGCCAGCAGCTTGTTCCAGGGGGTCCGTCAGCCCCAGCATTTT | CASSLFQGVRQPQHF
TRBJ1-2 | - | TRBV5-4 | TGTGCCAGCAGCTTGGCCAGCAGGGAGGTTGACACCTTC | CASSLASREVDTF
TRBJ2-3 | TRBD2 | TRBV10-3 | TGTGCCATCAGCGGGACTAGCGGGAGCGCCCCCACAGATACGCAGTATTTT | CAISGTSGSAPTDTQYF
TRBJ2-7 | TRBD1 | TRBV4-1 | TGCGCCAGCAGCCCCCGAACCGGGACAGGGCCTTCCTACGAGCAGTACTTC | CASSPRTGTGPSYEQYF
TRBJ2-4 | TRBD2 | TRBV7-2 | TGTGCCAGCAGCTTAGCCTCTAGCGGGCAAAACATTCAGTACTTC | CASSLASSGQNIQYF
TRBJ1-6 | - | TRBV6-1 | TGTGCCAGCAGTGAAGTATTAGGGGCACCCCTCCACTTT | CASSEVLGAPLHF
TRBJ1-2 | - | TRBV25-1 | TGTGCCAGCAGGGGTAGGAGCTATGGCTACGCCTTC | CASRGRSYGYAF
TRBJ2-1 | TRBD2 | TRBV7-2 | TGTGCCAGCAGCTTAGAAGGTAGCGGGATTTCGTTCTTC | CASSLEGSGISFF
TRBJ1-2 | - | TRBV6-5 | TGTGCCAGCAGTTACTCGAATGATGGGGCTTCAGGCTACACCTTC | CASSYSNDGASGYTF
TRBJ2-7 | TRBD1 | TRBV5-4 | TGTGCCAGCAGCCGGACGGGACAGGGGAATCACGAGCAGTACTTC | CASSRTGQGNHEQYF